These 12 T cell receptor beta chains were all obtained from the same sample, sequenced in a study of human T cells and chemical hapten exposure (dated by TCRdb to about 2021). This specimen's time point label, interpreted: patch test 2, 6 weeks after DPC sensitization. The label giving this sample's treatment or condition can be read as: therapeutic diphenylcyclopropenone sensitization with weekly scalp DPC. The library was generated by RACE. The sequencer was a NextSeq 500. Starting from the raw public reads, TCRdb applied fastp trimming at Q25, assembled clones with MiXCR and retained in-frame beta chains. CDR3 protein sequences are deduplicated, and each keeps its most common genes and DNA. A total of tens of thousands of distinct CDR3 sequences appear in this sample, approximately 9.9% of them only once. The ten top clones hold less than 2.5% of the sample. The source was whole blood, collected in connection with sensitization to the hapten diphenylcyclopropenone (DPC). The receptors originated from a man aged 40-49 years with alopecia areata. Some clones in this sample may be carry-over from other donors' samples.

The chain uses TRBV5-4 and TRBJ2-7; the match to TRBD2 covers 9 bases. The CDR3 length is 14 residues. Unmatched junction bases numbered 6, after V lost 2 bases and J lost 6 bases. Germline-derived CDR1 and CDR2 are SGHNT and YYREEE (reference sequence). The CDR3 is CASSFSGSDFEQYV. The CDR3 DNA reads TGTGCCAGCAGCTTTAGCGGGAGCGACTTCGAGCAGTACGTC.

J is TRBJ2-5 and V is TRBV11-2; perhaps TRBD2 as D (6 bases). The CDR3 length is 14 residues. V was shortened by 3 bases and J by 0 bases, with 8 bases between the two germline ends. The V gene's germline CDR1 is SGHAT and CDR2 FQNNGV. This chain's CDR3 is CASSLRGYQETQYF. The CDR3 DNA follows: TGTGCCAGCAGCTTGCGGGGTTACCAAGAGACCCAGTACTTC.

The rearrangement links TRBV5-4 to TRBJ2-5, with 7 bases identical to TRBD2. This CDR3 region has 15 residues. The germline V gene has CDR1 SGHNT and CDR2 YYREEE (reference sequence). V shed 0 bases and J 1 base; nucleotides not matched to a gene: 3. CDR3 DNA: TGTGCCAGCAGCTTGGGATCTAGCGGCCAAGAGACCCAGTACTTC. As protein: CASSLGSSGQETQYF.

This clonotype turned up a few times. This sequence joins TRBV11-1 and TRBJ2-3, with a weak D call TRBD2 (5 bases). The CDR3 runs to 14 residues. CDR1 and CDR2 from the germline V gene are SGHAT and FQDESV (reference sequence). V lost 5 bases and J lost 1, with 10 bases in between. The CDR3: CASSRPGGTDTQYF. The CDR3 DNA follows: TGTGCCAGCAGCCGCCCCGGGGGCACAGATACGCAGTATTTT.

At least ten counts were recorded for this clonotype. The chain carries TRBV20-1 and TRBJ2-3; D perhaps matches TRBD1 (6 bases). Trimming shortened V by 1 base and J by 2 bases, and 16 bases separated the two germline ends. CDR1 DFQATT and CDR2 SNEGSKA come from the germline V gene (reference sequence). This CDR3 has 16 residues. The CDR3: CSARVGALAPTDTQYF. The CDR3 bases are TGCAGTGCTAGAGTGGGGGCGCTAGCCCCCACAGATACGCAGTATTTT.

The CDR3 coding sequence is TGTGCCAGCAGCGTAGACGGGGCGGGCACTGAAGCTTTCTTT. Its protein product is CASSVDGAGTEAFF. The genes are TRBV9 and TRBJ1-1, with D possibly being TRBD1 (5 bases). The CDR3 sequence is 14 residues long. The V end lost 0 bases, the J end lost 4 bases, and 10 bases lay between the germline ends. Germline V gene sequence: CDR1 SGDLS, CDR2 YYNGEE.

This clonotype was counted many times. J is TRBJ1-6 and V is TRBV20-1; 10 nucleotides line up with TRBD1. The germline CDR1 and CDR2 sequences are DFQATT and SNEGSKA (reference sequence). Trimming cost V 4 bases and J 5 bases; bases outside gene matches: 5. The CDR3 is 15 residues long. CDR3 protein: CSAIRQGANNSPLHF. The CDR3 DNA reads TGCAGTGCTATCCGACAGGGGGCAAATAATTCACCCCTCCACTTT.

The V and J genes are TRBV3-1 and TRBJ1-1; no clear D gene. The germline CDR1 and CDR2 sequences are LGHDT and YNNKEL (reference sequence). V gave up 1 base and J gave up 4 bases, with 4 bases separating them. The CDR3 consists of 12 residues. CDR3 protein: CASSQGSTEAFF. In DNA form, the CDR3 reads TGTGCCAGCAGCCAAGGATCCACTGAAGCTTTCTTT.

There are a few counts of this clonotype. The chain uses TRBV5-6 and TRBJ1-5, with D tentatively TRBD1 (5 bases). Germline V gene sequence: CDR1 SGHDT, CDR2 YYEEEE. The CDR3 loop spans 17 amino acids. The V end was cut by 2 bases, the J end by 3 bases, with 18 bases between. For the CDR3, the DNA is TGTGCCAGCAGCTTTTTTGAGGGGCGCGGGGTCAATCAGCCCCAGCATTTT. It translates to CASSFFEGRGVNQPQHF.

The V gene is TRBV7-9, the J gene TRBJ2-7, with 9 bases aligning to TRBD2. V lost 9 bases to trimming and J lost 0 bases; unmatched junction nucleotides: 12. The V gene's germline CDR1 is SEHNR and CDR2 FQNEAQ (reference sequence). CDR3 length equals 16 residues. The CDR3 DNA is TGTGCCAGTAACTCAGATAGCGGGAGTTACTCCTACGAGCAGTACTTC. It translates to CASNSDSGSYSYEQYF.

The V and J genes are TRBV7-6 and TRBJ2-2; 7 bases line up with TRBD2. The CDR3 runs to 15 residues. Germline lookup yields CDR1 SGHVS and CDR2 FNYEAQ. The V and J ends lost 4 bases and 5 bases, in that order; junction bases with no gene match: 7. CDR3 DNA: TGTGCCAGCAGCTCCGCGGGAGTCTGGACCGGGGAGCTGTTTTTT. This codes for CASSSAGVWTGELFF. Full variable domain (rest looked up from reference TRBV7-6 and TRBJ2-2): GAGVSQSPRYKVTKRGQDVALRCDPISGHVSLYWYRQALGQGPEFLTYFNYEAQQDKSGLPNDRFSAERPEGSISTLTIQRTEQRDSAMYRCASSSAGVWTGELFFGEGSRLTVL.

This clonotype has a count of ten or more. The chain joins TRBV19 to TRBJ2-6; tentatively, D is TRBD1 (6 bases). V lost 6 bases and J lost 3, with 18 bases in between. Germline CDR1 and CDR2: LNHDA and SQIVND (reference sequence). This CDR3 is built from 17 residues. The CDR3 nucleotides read TGTGCCAGTAGGGCCAGCCTTACAGGGTTTGGGGCCAACGTCCTGACTTTC. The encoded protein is CASRASLTGFGANVLTF.